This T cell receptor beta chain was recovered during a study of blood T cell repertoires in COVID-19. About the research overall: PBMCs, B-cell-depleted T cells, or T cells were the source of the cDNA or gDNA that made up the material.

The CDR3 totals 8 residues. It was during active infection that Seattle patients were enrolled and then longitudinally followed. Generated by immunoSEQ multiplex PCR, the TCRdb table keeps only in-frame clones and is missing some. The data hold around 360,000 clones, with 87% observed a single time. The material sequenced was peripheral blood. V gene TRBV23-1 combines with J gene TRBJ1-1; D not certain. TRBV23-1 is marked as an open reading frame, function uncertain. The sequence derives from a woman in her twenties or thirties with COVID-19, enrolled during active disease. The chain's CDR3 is CASSEAFF. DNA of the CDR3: TGCGCGTCGTCTGAAGCTTTCTTT.